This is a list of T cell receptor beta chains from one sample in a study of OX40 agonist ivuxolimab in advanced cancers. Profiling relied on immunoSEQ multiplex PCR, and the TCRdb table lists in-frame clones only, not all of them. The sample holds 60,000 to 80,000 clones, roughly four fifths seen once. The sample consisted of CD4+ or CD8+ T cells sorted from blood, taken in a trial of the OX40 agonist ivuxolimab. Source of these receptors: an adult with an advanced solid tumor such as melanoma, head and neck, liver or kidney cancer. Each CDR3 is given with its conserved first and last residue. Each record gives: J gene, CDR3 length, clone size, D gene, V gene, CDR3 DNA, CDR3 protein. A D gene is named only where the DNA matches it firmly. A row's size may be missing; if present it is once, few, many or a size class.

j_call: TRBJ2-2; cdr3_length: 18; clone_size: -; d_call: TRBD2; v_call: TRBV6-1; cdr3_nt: TGTGCCAGCAGTGAATGGCTAGCGGGGGGCCCGAACACCGGGGAGCTGTTTTTT; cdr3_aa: CASSEWLAGGPNTGELFF
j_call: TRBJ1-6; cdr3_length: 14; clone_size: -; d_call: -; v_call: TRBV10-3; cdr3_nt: TGTGCCATCAGTGCGGGGGCCGAAAATTCACCCCTCCACTTT; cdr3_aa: CAISAGAENSPLHF
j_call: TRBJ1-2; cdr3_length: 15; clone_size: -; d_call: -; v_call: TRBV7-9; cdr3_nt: TGTGCCAGCAGCTTAGCCCTGGTGGAGAACTATGGCTACACCTTC; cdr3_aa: CASSLALVENYGYTF
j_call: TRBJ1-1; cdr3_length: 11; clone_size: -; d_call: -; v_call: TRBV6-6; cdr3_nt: TGTGCCAGCAGTTACTCGCCTGAAGCTTTCTTT; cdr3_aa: CASSYSPEAFF
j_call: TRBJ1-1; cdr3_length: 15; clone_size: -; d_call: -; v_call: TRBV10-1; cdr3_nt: TGCGCCAGCACTGGCTCGAGGGCGCATTACACTGAAGCTTTCTTT; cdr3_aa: CASTGSRAHYTEAFF
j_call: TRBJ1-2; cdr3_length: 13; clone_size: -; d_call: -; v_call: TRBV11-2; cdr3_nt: TGTGCCAGCAGCCACGGGTGGTCGGATGGCTACACCTTC; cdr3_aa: CASSHGWSDGYTF
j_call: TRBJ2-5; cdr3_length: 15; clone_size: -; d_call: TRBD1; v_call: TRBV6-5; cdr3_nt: TGTGCCAGCAGTCGATGGGACAGACGGCAAGAGACCCAGTACTTC; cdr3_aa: CASSRWDRRQETQYF
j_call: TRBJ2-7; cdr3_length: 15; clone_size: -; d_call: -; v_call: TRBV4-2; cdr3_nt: TGTGCCAGCAGCCAGAGCCTCCTCGGGGGAGACGAGCAGTACTTC; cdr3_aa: CASSQSLLGGDEQYF
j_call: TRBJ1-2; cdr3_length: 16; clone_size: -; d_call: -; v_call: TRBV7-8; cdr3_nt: TGTGCCAGCAGCTTAGAGGCAGGGAGAGGCTTTTATGGCTACACCTTC; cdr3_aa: CASSLEAGRGFYGYTF
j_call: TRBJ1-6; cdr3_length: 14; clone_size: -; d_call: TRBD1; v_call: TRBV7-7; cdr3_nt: TGTGCTAGCAGCTTAGGGGGCCCTGATTCACCCCTCCACTTT; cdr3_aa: CASSLGGPDSPLHF
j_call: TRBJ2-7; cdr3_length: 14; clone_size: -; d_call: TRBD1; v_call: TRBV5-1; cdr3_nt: TGCGCCAGCAGCCCGGGACAGACCATTTACGAGCAGTACTTC; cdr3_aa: CASSPGQTIYEQYF
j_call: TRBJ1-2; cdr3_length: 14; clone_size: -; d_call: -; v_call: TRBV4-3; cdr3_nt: TGCGCCAGCAGCCAAGAACGGGCTAACTATGGCTACACCTTC; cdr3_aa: CASSQERANYGYTF
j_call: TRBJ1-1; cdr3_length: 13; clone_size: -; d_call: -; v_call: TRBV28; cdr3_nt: TGTGCCAGCCAGGGGCCTTCGAACACTGAAGCTTTCTTT; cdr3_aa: CASQGPSNTEAFF
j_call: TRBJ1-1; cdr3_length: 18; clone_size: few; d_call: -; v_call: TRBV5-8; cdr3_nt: TGTGCCAGCAGCTTGGGGGGGACCTCCTTTCGGGGGAACACTGAAGCTTTCTTT; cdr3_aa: CASSLGGTSFRGNTEAFF
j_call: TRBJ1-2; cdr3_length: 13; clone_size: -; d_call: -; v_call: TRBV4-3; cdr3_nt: TGCGCCAGCAGCCAAAGGACAGCCTATGGCTACACCTTC; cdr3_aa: CASSQRTAYGYTF
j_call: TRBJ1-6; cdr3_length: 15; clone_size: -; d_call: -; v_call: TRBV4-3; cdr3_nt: TGCGCCAGCAGCCAAGATGGGAGGAATAATTCACCCCTCCACTTT; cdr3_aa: CASSQDGRNNSPLHF
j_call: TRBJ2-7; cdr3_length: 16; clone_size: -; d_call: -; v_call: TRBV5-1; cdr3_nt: TGCGCCAGCAGCCCCGACCTAACTGGGGGAAGGAACGAGCAGTACTTC; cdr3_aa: CASSPDLTGGRNEQYF
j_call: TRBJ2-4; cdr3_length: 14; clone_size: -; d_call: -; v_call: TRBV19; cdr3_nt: TGTGCCAGTAGTATGGAGGCGAGAGAAAACATTCAGTACTTC; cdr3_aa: CASSMEARENIQYF
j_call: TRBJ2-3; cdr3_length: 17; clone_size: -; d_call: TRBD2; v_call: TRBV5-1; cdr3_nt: TGCGCCAGCAGCTCCGGGACTAGCGGGGGGGCGACAGATACGCAGTATTTT; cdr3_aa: CASSSGTSGGATDTQYF
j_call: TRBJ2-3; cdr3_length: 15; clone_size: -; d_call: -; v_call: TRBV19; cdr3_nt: TGTGCCAGTAGTATGGGCGGGGGCTCAGCGGATACGCAGTATTTT; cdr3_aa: CASSMGGGSADTQYF
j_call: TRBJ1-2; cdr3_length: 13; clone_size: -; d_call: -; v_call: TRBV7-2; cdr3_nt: TGTGCCAGCAGCTTAGAGGCGGGATCCGGCTACACCTTC; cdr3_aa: CASSLEAGSGYTF
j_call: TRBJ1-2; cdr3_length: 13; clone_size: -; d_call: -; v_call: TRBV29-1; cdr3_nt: TGCAGCGGGAGTGGTAATTCTAACTATGGCTACACCTTC; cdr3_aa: CSGSGNSNYGYTF
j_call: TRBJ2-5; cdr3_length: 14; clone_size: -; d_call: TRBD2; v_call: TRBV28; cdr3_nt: TGTGCCAGCAGTATCACGGGGGGGCCCGAGACCCAGTACTTC; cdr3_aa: CASSITGGPETQYF
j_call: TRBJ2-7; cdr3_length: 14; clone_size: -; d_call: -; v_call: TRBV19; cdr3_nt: TGTGCCAGTAGTATAGGAACAGGGTCTAACGAGCAGTACTTC; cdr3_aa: CASSIGTGSNEQYF
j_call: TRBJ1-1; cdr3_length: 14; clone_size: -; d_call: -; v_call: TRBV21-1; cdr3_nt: TGTGCCAGCAGCAAAGTCACGGGGAACACTGAAGCTTTCTTT; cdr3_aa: CASSKVTGNTEAFF
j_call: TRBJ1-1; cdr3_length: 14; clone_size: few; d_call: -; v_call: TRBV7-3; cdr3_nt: TGTGCCAGCAGCTTAACCAGCCTGAACACTGAAGCTTTCTTT; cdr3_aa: CASSLTSLNTEAFF
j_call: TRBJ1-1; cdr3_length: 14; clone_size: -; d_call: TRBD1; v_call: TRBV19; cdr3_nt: TGTGCCAGTAACCTCGACAGGGCGAACACTGAAGCTTTCTTT; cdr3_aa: CASNLDRANTEAFF
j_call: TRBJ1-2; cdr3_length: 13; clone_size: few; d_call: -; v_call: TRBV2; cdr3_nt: TGTGCCAGCATGTCGGGGAATCTATATGGCTACACCTTC; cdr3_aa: CASMSGNLYGYTF
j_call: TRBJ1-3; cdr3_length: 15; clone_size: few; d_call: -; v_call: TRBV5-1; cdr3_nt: TGCGCCAGCAGCTTGGAGGGGAACTCTGGAAACACCATATATTTT; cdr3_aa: CASSLEGNSGNTIYF
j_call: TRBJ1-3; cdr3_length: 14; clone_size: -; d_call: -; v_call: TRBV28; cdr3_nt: TGTGCCAGCAGTCAGTCTTACTCTGGAAACACCATATATTTT; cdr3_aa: CASSQSYSGNTIYF
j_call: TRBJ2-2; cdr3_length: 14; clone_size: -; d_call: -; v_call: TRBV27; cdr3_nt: TGTGCCAGCATCGGCAGGGGAAACACCGGGGAGCTGTTTTTT; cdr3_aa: CASIGRGNTGELFF
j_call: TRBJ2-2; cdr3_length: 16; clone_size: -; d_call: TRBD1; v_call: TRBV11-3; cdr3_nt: TGTGCCAGCAGCCACGACAGGGGGCGAAACACCGGGGAGCTGTTTTTT; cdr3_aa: CASSHDRGRNTGELFF
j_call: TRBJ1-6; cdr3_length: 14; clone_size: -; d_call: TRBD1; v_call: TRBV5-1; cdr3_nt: TGCGCCAGCAGCCCGGGGACAGAGAATTCACCCCTCCACTTT; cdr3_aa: CASSPGTENSPLHF
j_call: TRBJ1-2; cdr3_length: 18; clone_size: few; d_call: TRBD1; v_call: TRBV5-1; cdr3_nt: TGCGCCAGCAGCGCCTTTGGATTAATCCGGGACAGCAACTATGGCTACACCTTC; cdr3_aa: CASSAFGLIRDSNYGYTF
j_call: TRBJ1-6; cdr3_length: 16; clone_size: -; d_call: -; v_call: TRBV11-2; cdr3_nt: TGTGCCAGCAGTATCGGGGGGAGCTCCTATAATTCACCCCTCCACTTT; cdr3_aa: CASSIGGSSYNSPLHF
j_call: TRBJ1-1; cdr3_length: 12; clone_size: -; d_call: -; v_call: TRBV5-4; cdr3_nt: TGTGCCAGCAGCTTGGTCGGGGGTGAAGCTTTCTTT; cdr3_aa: CASSLVGGEAFF
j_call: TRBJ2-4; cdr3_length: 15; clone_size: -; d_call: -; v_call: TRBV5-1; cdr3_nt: TGCGCCAGCAGCCGCACCTCGACAGTTCAAAACATTCAGTACTTC; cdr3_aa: CASSRTSTVQNIQYF
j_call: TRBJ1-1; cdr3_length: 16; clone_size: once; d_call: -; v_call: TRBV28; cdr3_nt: TGTGCCAGCAGTCCACTAGGGGTTCAGGGAGACACTGAAGCTTTCTTT; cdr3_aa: CASSPLGVQGDTEAFF
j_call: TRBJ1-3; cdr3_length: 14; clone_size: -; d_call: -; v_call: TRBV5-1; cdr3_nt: TGCGCCAGCAGCTTGGGGGAGCCTGGAAACACCATATATTTT; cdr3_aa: CASSLGEPGNTIYF
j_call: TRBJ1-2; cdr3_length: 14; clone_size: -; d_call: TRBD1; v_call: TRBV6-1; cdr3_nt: TGTGCCAGCAGTGGATTACAGGGGCGGAGTGGCTACACCTTC; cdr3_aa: CASSGLQGRSGYTF
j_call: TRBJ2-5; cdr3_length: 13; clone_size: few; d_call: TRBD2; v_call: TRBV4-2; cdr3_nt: TGTGCCAGCAGCCCCGGGACTATTGAGACCCAGTACTTC; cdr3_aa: CASSPGTIETQYF
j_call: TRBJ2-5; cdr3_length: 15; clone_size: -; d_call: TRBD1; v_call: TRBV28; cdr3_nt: TGTGCCAGCAGTAACCGGGGACAGGGGGGAGAGACCCAGTACTTC; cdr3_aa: CASSNRGQGGETQYF
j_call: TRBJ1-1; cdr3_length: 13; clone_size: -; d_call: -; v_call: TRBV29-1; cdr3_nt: TGCAGCGCCCACCCGGAGGGAAGAACTGAAGCTTTCTTT; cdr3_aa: CSAHPEGRTEAFF
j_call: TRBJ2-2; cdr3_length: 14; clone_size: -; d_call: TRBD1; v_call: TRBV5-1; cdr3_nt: TGCGCCAGTTTACTGGACAGGGCGCCCGGGGAGCTGTTTTTT; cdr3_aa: CASLLDRAPGELFF
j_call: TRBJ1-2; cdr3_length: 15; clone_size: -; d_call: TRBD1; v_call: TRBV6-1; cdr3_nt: TGTGCCAGCAGTGGCGGGACAGGGGGCGTTTATGGCTACACCTTC; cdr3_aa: CASSGGTGGVYGYTF
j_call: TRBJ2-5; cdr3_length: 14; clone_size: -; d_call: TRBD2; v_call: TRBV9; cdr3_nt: TGTGCCAGCAGCGGAGGCCTAGCGGAAGAGACCCAGTACTTC; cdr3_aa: CASSGGLAEETQYF
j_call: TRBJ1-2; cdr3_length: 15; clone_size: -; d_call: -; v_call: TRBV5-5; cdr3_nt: TGTGCCAGCAGCTTGGAGGGCAGAGGTAACTATGGCTACACCTTC; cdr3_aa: CASSLEGRGNYGYTF
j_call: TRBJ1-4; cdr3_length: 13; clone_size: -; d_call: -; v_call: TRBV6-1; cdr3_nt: TGTGCCAGCAGGGAGGGGAATGAAGGATCTCTGTTTTTT; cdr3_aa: CASREGNEGSLFF
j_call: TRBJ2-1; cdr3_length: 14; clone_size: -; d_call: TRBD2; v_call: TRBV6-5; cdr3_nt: TGTGCCAGCAGGCCACGGGGGGGGAACAATGAGCAGTTCTTC; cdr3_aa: CASRPRGGNNEQFF
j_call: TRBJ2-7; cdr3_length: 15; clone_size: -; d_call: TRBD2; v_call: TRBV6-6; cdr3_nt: TGTGCCAGCAGTTCCTCGGGGGGACTGACCTACGAGCAGTACTTC; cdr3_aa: CASSSSGGLTYEQYF
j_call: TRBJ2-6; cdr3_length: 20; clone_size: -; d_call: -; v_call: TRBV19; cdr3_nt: TGTGCCAGTAGCCTCCCAGTTGTTGGCAGGGAGGCTTCTGGGGCCAACGTCCTGACTTTC; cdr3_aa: CASSLPVVGREASGANVLTF
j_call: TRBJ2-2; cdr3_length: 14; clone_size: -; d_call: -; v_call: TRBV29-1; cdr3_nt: TGCAGCGCCTTCTCTCCCGCCAATACCGGGGAGCTGTTTTTT; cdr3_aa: CSAFSPANTGELFF
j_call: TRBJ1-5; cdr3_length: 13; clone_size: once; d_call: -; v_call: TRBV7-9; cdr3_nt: TGTGCCAGCAGAAAAGACGGCAATCAGCCCCAGCATTTT; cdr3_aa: CASRKDGNQPQHF
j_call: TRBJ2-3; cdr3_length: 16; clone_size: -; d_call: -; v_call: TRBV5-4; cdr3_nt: TGTGCCAGCAGCTTGTCGGGCGGGGGCAGCACAGATACGCAGTATTTT; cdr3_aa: CASSLSGGGSTDTQYF
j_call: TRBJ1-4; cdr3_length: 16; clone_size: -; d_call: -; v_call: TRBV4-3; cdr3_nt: TGCGCCAGCAGCCAAAACGGTCAGGGGTATAATGAAAAACTGTTTTTT; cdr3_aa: CASSQNGQGYNEKLFF
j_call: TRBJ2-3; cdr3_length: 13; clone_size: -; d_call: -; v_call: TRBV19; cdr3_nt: TGTGCCAGTAGTATAGATCAGTCCCATACGCAGTATTTT; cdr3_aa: CASSIDQSHTQYF
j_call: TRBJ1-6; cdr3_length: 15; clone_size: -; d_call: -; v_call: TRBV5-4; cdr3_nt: TGTGCCAGCAGCTATGTGGGTCAGGCAGGATCACCCCTCCACTTT; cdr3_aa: CASSYVGQAGSPLHF
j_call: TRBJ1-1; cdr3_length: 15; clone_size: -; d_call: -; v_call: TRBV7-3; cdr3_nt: TGTGCCAGCAGCTTAGGTACGGGGAGCAACACTGAAGCTTTCTTT; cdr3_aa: CASSLGTGSNTEAFF
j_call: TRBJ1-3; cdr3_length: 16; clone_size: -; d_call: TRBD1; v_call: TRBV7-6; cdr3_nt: TGTGCCAGCAGCTTAGGGACAGGAGGCTCTGGAAACACCATATATTTT; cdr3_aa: CASSLGTGGSGNTIYF
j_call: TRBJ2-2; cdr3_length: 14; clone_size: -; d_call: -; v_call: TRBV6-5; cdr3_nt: TGTGCCAGCAGCTACTCCCAGGGCCCCGGGGAGCTGTTTTTT; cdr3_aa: CASSYSQGPGELFF